This T cell receptor beta chain was captured in a study of control samples from healthy donors and cancer patients. Profiled with immunoSEQ multiplex PCR; TCRdb holds only in-frame clones, not every one. The sample carries about 170,000 clones, approximately 92% recorded once. The sequenced sample consisted of blood. This TCR was sampled from a woman in her sixties in good health.

Here the CDR3 DNA reads TGTGCCAGCAGCGGGGTGGTAGGGCCGGGCACAGATACGCAGTATTTT. Encoded protein: CASSGVVGPGTDTQYF. The chain has TRBV9 and TRBJ2-3; unclear D gene. Germline V gene data show CDR1 as SGDLS and CDR2 as YYNGEE. Trimming removed 3 bases at V and 1 base at J, with 15 bases between. The CDR3 consists of 16 residues.